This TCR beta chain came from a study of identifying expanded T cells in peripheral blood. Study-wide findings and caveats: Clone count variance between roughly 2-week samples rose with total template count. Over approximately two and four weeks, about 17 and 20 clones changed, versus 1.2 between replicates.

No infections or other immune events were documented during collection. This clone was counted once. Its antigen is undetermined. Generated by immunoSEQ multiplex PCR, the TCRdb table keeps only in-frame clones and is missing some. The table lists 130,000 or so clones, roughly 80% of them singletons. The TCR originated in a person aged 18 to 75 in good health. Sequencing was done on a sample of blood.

CDR3 nucleotides: TGTGCCAGCAAGATAGAGAGTCACACTGAAGCTTTCTTT. Protein product: CASKIESHTEAFF. The rearrangement joins TRBV2 to TRBJ1-1; D is uncertain. Germline loops: CDR1 SNHLY, CDR2 FYNNEI. The CDR3 sequence is 13 residues long. V lost 7 bases to trimming and J lost 3 bases, with 12 bases between them.